A single sample is the source of the 27 T cell receptor beta chains below, sequenced in a study of T cells in Graves' hyperthyroidism and ophthalmopathy (dated by TCRdb to about 2019). Library generation was performed with multiplex PCR. Reads for this sample came from an Illumina HiSeq 2000. TCR beta CDR3 regions were amplified from RNA transcripts. The first round of RT-PCR for the TCR CDR3 was performed with the HTBI primer set and the Qiagen OneStep RT-PCR kit. TCRdb reprocessed the public reads (quality trimming at Q25 with fastp, clone calling with MiXCR) and kept in-frame beta chains. Each entry is one CDR3 protein sequence, shown with its most common DNA and genes. Across this sample there are approximately 700,000 distinct CDR3 sequences, with about 15% seen only once. The ten biggest clones cover approximately 8.4% of the sample. The specimen sequenced was blood. The receptors were sampled from a man aged 18 to 29 with Graves' hyperthyroidism.

In its sample, this clonotype was seen many times. V and J are TRBV7-8 and TRBJ2-5, with 8 bases identical to TRBD1. The CDR3 is 14 residues long. The germline CDR1 and CDR2 sequences are SGHVS and FQNEAQ. The J segment lost 4 bases and the V segment lost 7 bases, leaving 8 bases of the junction unmatched. CDR3 bases: TGTGCCAGCACTGACAGGGGCCGTAGAGAGACCCAGTACTTC. Translated: CASTDRGRRETQYF.

The sample holds many counts of this clonotype. The chain uses TRBV7-9 and TRBJ2-7, with 8 nucleotides matching TRBD2. The V segment lost 0 bases and the J segment 4 bases; nucleotides outside the gene matches: 11. Germline V gene data show CDR1 as SEHNR and CDR2 as FQNEAQ (reference sequence). The CDR3 has 17 residues. The CDR3 is CASSLAALAEAGYEQYF. The CDR3 bases are TGTGCCAGCAGCTTAGCAGCACTAGCGGAGGCGGGGTACGAGCAGTACTTC.

The rearrangement links TRBV7-6 to TRBJ2-2; D is perhaps TRBD1 or TRBD2 (6 bases each). The V end lost 1 base, the J end lost 7 bases, and 16 bases lay between the germline ends. The germline V gene encodes CDR1 SGHVS and CDR2 FNYEAQ. The CDR3 extends over 16 amino acids. CDR3 sequence: CASSLEQGGGNGELFF. The CDR3, as DNA: TGTGCCAGCAGCTTAGAACAGGGAGGTGGTAACGGGGAGCTGTTTTTT.

This clonotype was picked up many times. The chain has TRBV7-2 and TRBJ2-2; TRBD2 is a possible D gene (6 bases). The V and J ends lost 1 base and 4 bases respectively, with 13 bases between them. CDR3 length: 16 residues. Germline V gene sequence: CDR1 SGHTA, CDR2 FQGNSA. Here the CDR3 DNA reads TGTGCCAGCAGCTTAGGTATATACGGGAGCACCGGGGAGCTGTTTTTT. It translates to CASSLGIYGSTGELFF.

The CDR3 DNA is TGTGCCAGCAGCTTCGGACTAGCGTTGAGCTCCTACGAGCAGTACTTC. Translated: CASSFGLALSSYEQYF. This chain joins TRBV5-4 and TRBJ2-7; 9 bases map to TRBD2. The CDR3 has 16 amino acids. Germline values: CDR1 SGHNT, CDR2 YYREEE (reference sequence). V was pared by 2 bases and J by 0 bases, with 6 bases of the junction left unmatched.

This clonotype has ten or more counts. The chain is built from TRBV30 and TRBJ2-5, with 13 bases aligning to TRBD2. Germline-derived CDR1 and CDR2 are GTSNPN and SVGIG (reference sequence). V shed 1 base and J 1 base; nucleotides not matched to a gene: 0. The CDR3 is 15 amino acids. Here the CDR3 reads CAWSGTSGGQETQYF. The CDR3 DNA sequence: TGTGCCTGGAGTGGGACTAGCGGGGGCCAAGAGACCCAGTACTTC.

The chain couples TRBV6-6 to TRBJ2-1, with TRBD2 identical over 8 bases. The CDR3 length is 16 residues. Per the germline V gene, CDR1 is MNHNY and CDR2 is SVGAGI (reference sequence). Trimming removed 5 bases from V and 8 bases from J; junction bases left unmatched: 14. The CDR3 coding sequence is TGTGCCAGCAGTAACTGGGCGGGAGGCCACCCCGATGAGCAGTTCTTC. This encodes CASSNWAGGHPDEQFF.

This clonotype was recorded at least ten times. The rearrangement links TRBV7-9 to TRBJ2-1, with 9 bases matching TRBD2. Germline V CDR1 and CDR2: SEHNR, FQNEAQ (reference sequence). Unmatched junction bases numbered 16, after V lost 4 bases and J lost 0 bases. The length of the CDR3 is 20 residues. DNA of the CDR3: TGTGCCAGCAGCTCCCCCCGAGGTGCGGGAGGGCCTGGCTCCTACAATGAGCAGTTCTTC. Its translation: CASSSPRGAGGPGSYNEQFF.

The rearrangement links TRBV20-1 to TRBJ2-1, with unresolved D. The ends were cut back, 5 bases at V and 0 bases at J, with 11 bases in the middle. CDR3 length: 14 amino acids. Germline values: CDR1 DFQATT, CDR2 SNEGSKA (reference sequence). The CDR3 sequence is CSASPLSSYNEQFF. CDR3 bases: TGCAGTGCTTCTCCCCTTAGCTCCTACAATGAGCAGTTCTTC.

This clonotype was seen more than once but under ten times. V and J are TRBV7-9 and TRBJ2-3; no firm D call. This CDR3 is built from 17 residues. Between the trimmed V and J ends, which lost 5 bases and 2 bases, there was a span of 20 bases. CDR1 is SEHNR and CDR2 is FQNEAQ in the germline V gene (reference sequence). The CDR3 DNA sequence: TGTGCCAGCAGCCCTGAGTCGGGCAATAAGCTCACAGATACGCAGTATTTT. Its translation: CASSPESGNKLTDTQYF.

There are many counts of this clonotype. For the CDR3, the DNA is TGCAGTGCTAGAAGTGGCAGGGGGCTCTACAATGAGCAGTTCTTC. This encodes CSARSGRGLYNEQFF. This sequence joins TRBV20-1 and TRBJ2-1, with 8 bases identical to TRBD1. The germline CDR1 and CDR2 sequences are DFQATT and SNEGSKA (reference sequence). The junction had 6 bases not matched to a gene; V was cut back by 2 bases and J by 3 bases. This CDR3 is 15 amino acids long.

The chain has TRBV19 and TRBJ2-5; no clear D. The CDR3 totals 13 residues. V was shortened by 5 bases and J by 5 bases, with 12 bases between the two germline ends. Germline CDR1 is LNHDA and CDR2 is SQIVND (reference sequence). CDR3 sequence reads: CASSETLWETQYF. The CDR3 DNA reads TGTGCCAGTAGTGAAACTCTGTGGGAGACCCAGTACTTC.

This clonotype was found many times. The chain has TRBV4-1 and TRBJ2-7; 9 bases map to TRBD2. The CDR3 consists of 15 residues. In germline, CDR1 is MGHRA, CDR2 YSYEKL. J lost 1 base, V lost 0 bases, and 1 base had no gene match. The CDR3 reads CASSQDSGRSYEQYF. The CDR3 DNA sequence: TGCGCCAGCAGCCAAGATAGCGGGAGATCCTACGAGCAGTACTTC.

The chain carries TRBV7-3 and TRBJ2-7; D call uncertain. The CDR3 length is 16 residues. CDR1 and CDR2 from the germline V gene are SGHTA and FQGTGA. The V and J ends lost 0 bases and 0 bases respectively, with 12 bases between them. The DNA for the CDR3 is TGTGCCAGCAGCTTAACGGGCAGCCGACACTCCTACGAGCAGTACTTC. Residues: CASSLTGSRHSYEQYF.

The chain couples TRBV5-1 to TRBJ2-5; 9 bases align to TRBD1. The CDR3 length is 13 residues. J was trimmed by 5 bases and V by 4 bases; bases with no gene match: 3. Germline V lookup: CDR1 SGHRS, CDR2 YFSETQ. CDR3: CASSKQGAETQYF. The DNA for the CDR3 is TGCGCCAGCAGCAAACAGGGGGCGGAGACCCAGTACTTC.

The chain links TRBV2 to TRBJ2-7, with a possible D match to TRBD2 (6 bases). With 5 bases removed from V and 3 bases from J, the gap between germline ends came to 17 bases. Germline V gene data show CDR1 as SNHLY and CDR2 as FYNNEI. The length of the CDR3 is 15 residues. DNA of the CDR3: TGTGCCAGCAGTTACTCGGGACTGGCACTCTACGAGCAGTACTTC. This translates into CASSYSGLALYEQYF. Drawing the rest from reference TRBV2 and TRBJ2-7, the complete variable domain is EPEVTQTPSHQVTQMGQEVILRCVPISNHLYFYWYRQILGQKVEFLVSFYNNEISEKSEIFDDQFSVERPDGSNFTLKIRSTKLEDSAMYFCASSYSGLALYEQYFGPGTRLTVT.

This rearrangement joins TRBV12-5 to TRBJ2-2, with 7 positions matching TRBD1. Losses at the gene ends were 3 bases for V and 5 bases for J; bases not matched to a gene: 6. CDR1 LGHNT and CDR2 FRNRAP come from the germline V gene. The length of the CDR3 is 15 residues. Written as DNA, the CDR3 is TGTGCTAGTGGTTTCAACAGGGGCCAGACCGGGGAGCTGTTTTTT. Amino acid sequence: CASGFNRGQTGELFF. Full variable domain (outside the CDR3, taken from reference TRBV12-5 and TRBJ2-2): DARVTQTPRHKVTEMGQEVTMRCQPILGHNTVFWYRQTMMQGLELLAYFRNRAPLDDSGMPKDRFSAEMPDATLATLKIQPSEPRDSAVYFCASGFNRGQTGELFFGEGSRLTVL.

This clonotype was seen only a few times. The chain uses TRBV18 and TRBJ2-1; 10 nucleotides match TRBD1. The CDR3 has 16 amino acids. J lost 4 bases, V lost 5 bases, and 8 bases had no gene match. Germline assignment: CDR1 KGHSH and CDR2 LQKENI. The CDR3 sequence is CASSGRGTGAYNEQFF. In DNA form, the CDR3 reads TGTGCCAGCTCAGGAAGAGGGACAGGGGCATACAATGAGCAGTTCTTC.

This clonotype has a count of ten or more. The rearrangement joins TRBV15 to TRBJ2-5; D uncertain. Looked up from germline, CDR1 is LNHNV and CDR2 is YYDKDF (reference sequence). CDR3 length equals 12 residues. V was cut by 3 bases and J by 4 bases, with 6 bases left in between. CDR3 coding DNA: TGTGCCACCAGCAGTTCGGGAGAGACCCAGTACTTC. Translated: CATSSSGETQYF.

This clonotype turned up a few times. The rearrangement joins TRBV7-6 to TRBJ2-1; 7 nucleotides line up with TRBD2. The J segment lost 0 bases and the V segment lost 2 bases, leaving 7 bases of the junction unmatched. The CDR3 runs to 17 residues. Germline V gives CDR1 SGHVS, CDR2 FNYEAQ. The CDR3 nucleotides read TGTGCCAGCAGCTTACTGGCTAGCGGCCGCTCCTACAATGAGCAGTTCTTC. This codes for CASSLLASGRSYNEQFF.

The V gene is TRBV27, the J gene TRBJ2-5; 12 bases align to TRBD2. The V gene end was trimmed by 5 bases and the J gene end by 2 bases; junction bases not matched to a gene: 6. The CDR3 spans 16 residues. Germline V gene sequence: CDR1 MNHEY, CDR2 SMNVEV (reference sequence). The CDR3 DNA reads as TGTGCCAGCAGTCGACTAGCGGGAGCCACGCAAGAGACCCAGTACTTC. Translated, it gives CASSRLAGATQETQYF.

The chain employs TRBV18 and TRBJ2-6; D is unresolved. The CDR3 consists of 18 residues. Germline V gene data show CDR1 as KGHSH and CDR2 as LQKENI. The V end was cut by 6 bases, the J end by 0 bases, with 18 bases between. The CDR3, as DNA: TGTGCCAGCTCCCTAACTCCGACACGTCTCTCTGGGGCCAACGTCCTGACTTTC. Protein product: CASSLTPTRLSGANVLTF.

This clonotype was seen ten or more times. The chain carries TRBV5-1 and TRBJ2-7, with D perhaps TRBD1 (7 bases). The CDR3 is 16 amino acids. CDR1 is SGHRS and CDR2 is YFSETQ in the germline V gene. V was pared by 0 bases and J by 0 bases, with 13 bases between. In DNA form, the CDR3 reads TGCGCCAGCAGCTTGGCGCGGGGACAGAGCTCCTACGAGCAGTACTTC. Its protein product is CASSLARGQSSYEQYF.

This clonotype was recorded many times. The genes are TRBV10-3 and TRBJ2-5; 10 bases are shared with TRBD2. Germline CDR1 ENHRY, CDR2 SYGVKD. The CDR3 sequence is 13 residues long. V was pared by 10 bases and J by 5 bases, with 7 bases of the junction left unmatched. CDR3 DNA: TGTGCCACCCTAGCGGGAGTGGGGGAGACCCAGTACTTC. This encodes CATLAGVGETQYF.

This clonotype was recorded a few times. CDR3 protein: CASGPRASRNIQYF. The CDR3, as DNA: TGTGCCAGCGGCCCAAGGGCTTCGCGGAACATTCAGTACTTC. This chain joins TRBV9 and TRBJ2-4; D gene unclear. V lost 7 bases and J 7 bases, leaving 18 bases between the germline ends. The CDR3 extends over 14 amino acids. The V gene's germline CDR1 is SGDLS and CDR2 YYNGEE. Full variable domain (outside the CDR3, taken from reference TRBV9 and TRBJ2-4): DSGVTQTPKHLITATGQRVTLRCSPRSGDLSVYWYQQSLDQGLQFLIQYYNGEERAKGNILERFSAQQFPDLHSELNLSSLELGDSALYFCASGPRASRNIQYFGAGTRLSVL.

The V call is TRBV12-3 or TRBV12-4, the J call TRBJ2-2; 10 positions match TRBD2. Trimming at V came to 1 base and at J to 2 bases, leaving 4 bases not matched to a gene. The CDR3 sequence is 17 residues long. The CDR3 here is CASSLESSGRNTGELFF. Here the CDR3 DNA reads TGTGCCAGCAGTTTAGAGTCTAGCGGGAGAAACACCGGGGAGCTGTTTTTT.

This clonotype was counted at least ten times. The chain is built from TRBV18 and TRBJ2-5, with D hard to call. This CDR3 has 13 residues. V was cut by 4 bases and J by 6 bases, with 12 bases left in between. The germline V gene has CDR1 KGHSH and CDR2 LQKENI. CDR3 in DNA: TGTGCCAGCTCACAGGTTCCCGCCAAGACCCAGTACTTC. Translated: CASSQVPAKTQYF.